These 15 T cell receptor beta chains came from one sample sequenced in a study of post-analysis software for immune sequencing data. Study results and limitations: Relative to controls, patients had five TRBV segments at higher frequency, with TRBV5-6, TRBV5-1 and TRBV20-1 among these.

No antigens are known for them. TCR beta libraries were prepared from cDNA with unique molecular identifiers. TCRdb ran MiXCR on the PCR reads and lists one entry per CDR3 protein. The table lists around 190,000 distinct CDR3 sequences, 29% of them singletons. Sample: blood. All receptors derive from a girl under 18 with multiple sclerosis.

There are many counts of this clonotype. V usage is TRBV12-3 or TRBV12-4 and J usage is TRBJ2-7; 7 bases fit TRBD1. Trimming removed 6 bases from V and 2 bases from J; junction bases left unmatched: 10. CDR3 length: 15 amino acids. The DNA of the CDR3 is TGTGCCAGCAGCCCCTGGGGACAGACTACCTACGAGCAGTACTTC. This encodes CASSPWGQTTYEQYF.

This clonotype was detected ten times or more. The chain has TRBV6-5 and TRBJ2-7; 8 nucleotides agree with TRBD1. Trimming cost V 2 bases and J 4 bases; bases outside gene matches: 1. The CDR3 consists of 13 residues. CDR1 is MNHEY and CDR2 is SVGAGI in the germline V gene. CDR3 nucleotide sequence: TGTGCCAGCAGTTACGACAGGGGATACGAGCAGTACTTC. Its translation is CASSYDRGYEQYF.

This clonotype has ten or more counts. The V and J genes are TRBV11-2 and TRBJ1-4; D is perhaps TRBD1 (5 bases). The CDR3 is made up of 14 amino acids. Germline assignment: CDR1 SGHAT and CDR2 FQNNGV. V shed 4 bases and J shed 7 bases, with 13 bases lying between them. This CDR3 reads CASSSRDEGEKLFF. The CDR3 DNA reads TGTGCCAGCAGCTCCCGGGACGAGGGTGAAAAACTGTTTTTT. The full variable domain, completed using reference TRBV11-2 and TRBJ1-4, is EAGVAQSPRYKIIEKRQSVAFWCNPISGHATLYWYQQILGQGPKLLIQFQNNGVVDDSQLPKDRFSAERLKGVDSTLKIQPAKLEDSAVYLCASSSRDEGEKLFFGSGTQLSVL.

On this clonotype itself: This may stem from a read error, because a much larger clone lies one nucleotide away. The V call is TRBV6-5, the J call TRBJ2-5, with D possibly matching TRBD1 (7 bases). CDR1 MNHEY and CDR2 SVGAGI come from the germline V gene. Trimming removed 6 bases at V and 11 bases at J, with 25 bases between. The CDR3 is made up of 15 amino acids. CDR3 sequence (DNA): TGTGCCAGCAGCAAGGGGGCGGGATGGCGCAATGAGCAGTACTTC. Its translation: CASSKGAGWRNEQYF.

This clonotype was detected many times. V usage is TRBV12-3 or TRBV12-4 and J usage is TRBJ2-1; 7 positions agree with TRBD2. This CDR3 region has 16 residues. V was clipped by 4 bases and J by 4 bases; unmatched bases: 10. The CDR3 DNA reads as TGTGCCAGCAGTTCACCCCCTGCGGGAGTGTACAATGAGCAGTTCTTC. It encodes CASSSPPAGVYNEQFF.

The chain recombines TRBV29-1 with TRBJ2-2; D is ambiguous. The germline gives CDR1 SQVTM, CDR2 ANQGSEA. CDR3 size: 14 residues. V dropped 4 bases and J dropped 3 bases, with 12 bases sitting between them. In DNA, the CDR3 is TGCAGCGTTGGCGGCGTCTCCTACACCGGGGAGCTGTTTTTT. It specifies CSVGGVSYTGELFF.

Of note for this clonotype: A single base separates this from a much larger clone, so it may be a read error. This rearrangement joins TRBV7-2 to TRBJ2-1; TRBD2 might be the D (7 bases). The CDR3 sequence is 15 residues long. Germline loops: CDR1 SGHTA, CDR2 FQGNSA. V dropped 5 bases and J dropped 3 bases, with 14 bases sitting between them. The CDR3 DNA follows: TGTGCCAGCAGCGGGGGCGGGGGCCGCTACAATGAGCAGTTCTTC. Protein product: CASSGGGGRYNEQFF.

Only a few counts were recorded for this clonotype. The chain couples TRBV11-2 to TRBJ2-3; 8 positions agree with TRBD2. Germline lookup yields CDR1 SGHAT and CDR2 FQNNGV. The V gene end was trimmed by 4 bases and the J gene end by 4 bases; junction bases not matched to a gene: 10. The CDR3 totals 16 residues. CDR3 loop: CASSWPLSGRPDTQYF. The CDR3, as DNA: TGTGCCAGCAGCTGGCCCCTGAGCGGGAGACCAGATACGCAGTATTTT.

This clonotype was detected many times. The chain is built from TRBV27 and TRBJ2-6; TRBD1 matches 9 bases. Germline V gene sequence: CDR1 MNHEY, CDR2 SMNVEV (reference sequence). After removal of 6 bases from V and 0 bases from J, the junction contained 9 bases not matched to a gene. The CDR3 runs 18 residues. The CDR3 DNA follows: TGTGCCAGCAGACCAACCGGGACAGGGCGCTCTGGGGCCAACGTCCTGACTTTC. This codes for CASRPTGTGRSGANVLTF.

Ten or more counts support this clonotype. The CDR3 coding sequence is TGTGCCAGCAGCTCCGTACCCACCTACGAGCAGTACTTC. It is translated as CASSSVPTYEQYF. The rearrangement joins TRBV13 to TRBJ2-7, with no clear D. Germline loops: CDR1 PRHDT, CDR2 FYEKMQ (reference sequence). V was pared by 4 bases and J by 2 bases, with 9 bases between. CDR3 length: 13 residues.

A few counts support this clonotype. A much bigger clone sits one base away, suggesting this may be a read error. The chain combines TRBV5-5 with TRBJ2-3; D is possibly TRBD1 (5 bases). CDR1 and CDR2 from the germline V gene are SGHKS and YYEKEE (reference sequence). Trimming pared 6 bases from V and 2 bases from J, leaving 10 bases between. This CDR3 has 13 residues. CDR3 sequence: CASTKGLTDTQYF. The CDR3 DNA reads TGTGCCAGCACCAAGGGGCTCACAGATACGCAGTATTTT.

This clonotype occurred a few times. This rearrangement joins TRBV12-3 or TRBV12-4 to TRBJ2-5; unclear D gene. The better agreement between TRBJ2-7 and the DNA end casts doubt on the J call. CDR3 length: 13 amino acids. CDR3 coding DNA: TGTGCCAGCAGTCCCGTTAATGCCCACGAGCAGTACTTC. Translating it yields CASSPVNAHEQYF.

This clonotype has only a few counts. In DNA, the CDR3 is TGTGCCAGCGCGGGGCAGTCACAGGAGACCCAGTACTTC. This translates into CASAGQSQETQYF. The chain has TRBV6-2 or TRBV6-3 and TRBJ2-5; D might be TRBD2 (6 bases). The V gene's germline CDR1 is MNHEY and CDR2 SVGEGT. The V and J ends lost 8 bases and 5 bases respectively, with 15 bases between them. The CDR3 has 13 amino acids.

About this clonotype itself: With a much larger clone just one base away, this may be a read error. The chain employs TRBV5-5 and TRBJ2-7; D not certain. This CDR3 is 12 amino acids long. Germline lookup yields CDR1 SGHKS and CDR2 YYEKEE (reference sequence). As DNA, the CDR3 is TGTACCAGCAGCTTGTGGAACTACGAGCAGTACTTC. Its translation is CTSSLWNYEQYF.

The gene calls are TRBV29-1 and TRBJ2-4; TRBD1 aligns across 7 bases. The J call may be faulty, since TRBJ2-7 better matches the DNA end. Germline assignment: CDR1 SQVTM and CDR2 ANQGSEA. The CDR3 runs 12 residues. CDR3 in DNA: TGCAGCGTCGGGGACAGCACCTACGAGCAGTACTTC. This codes for CSVGDSTYEQYF.